Below are 9 T cell receptor beta chains sequenced from a single sample in a study of shared clonotypes between healthy human individuals. TCRdb keeps only in-frame clones here, not all; method: immunoSEQ multiplex PCR. The table lists over 700,000 clones, around 70% of them singletons. The sequencing sample was made of memory CD4+ T cells sorted from blood. Subset given: CD45RA-negative fraction. The source is a woman between 25 and 40 years old in good health.

This clone was detected a few times. The chain uses TRBV29-1 and TRBJ1-2; perhaps TRBD1 as D (5 bases). The CDR3 is made up of 13 amino acids. Germline V CDR1 and CDR2: SQVTM, ANQGSEA. V was trimmed by 1 base and J by 2 bases, leaving 8 bases between them. CDR3 in DNA: TGCAGCGTTGAAGCAAGGGACAACTATGGCTACACCTTC. It specifies CSVEARDNYGYTF.

V usage is TRBV29-1 and J usage is TRBJ2-6, with TRBD2 matching over 11 bases. Germline lookup yields CDR1 SQVTM and CDR2 ANQGSEA. The CDR3 is 16 residues long. Trimming at V came to 5 bases and at J to 2 bases, leaving 5 bases not matched to a gene. The CDR3 bases are TGCAGCGTTCCGGGACTAGCGGTTACTGGGGCCAACGTCCTGACTTTC. Translated, it gives CSVPGLAVTGANVLTF.

The rearrangement joins TRBV6-5 to TRBJ2-7; D is perhaps TRBD1 or TRBD2 (6 bases each). The germline V gene has CDR1 MNHEY and CDR2 SVGAGI. Between the trimmed V and J ends, which lost 8 bases and 7 bases, there was a span of 15 bases. This CDR3 is 12 amino acids long. The CDR3 protein is CASGREGGEQYF. DNA for the CDR3: TGTGCCAGCGGACGCGAAGGGGGGGAGCAGTACTTC.

The DNA of the CDR3 is TGTGCCAGCAGTCCTAGACGGACAGGGGGTTACTGGGGCTACACCTTC. This encodes CASSPRRTGGYWGYTF. The chain joins TRBV28 to TRBJ1-2; 10 nucleotides agree with TRBD1. Germline loops: CDR1 MDHEN, CDR2 SYDVKM. The CDR3 has 16 residues. Trimming took 5 bases from V and 8 from J; bases not matched to a gene: 14.

The rearrangement joins TRBV12-5 to TRBJ2-5, with a tentative D call TRBD2 (6 bases). The CDR3 is 14 residues long. The V end lost 1 base, the J end lost 2 bases, and 8 bases lay between the germline ends. Germline V gene sequence: CDR1 LGHNT, CDR2 FRNRAP. The CDR3 spells CASGLDGTQETQYF. CDR3 coding DNA: TGTGCTAGTGGTTTGGACGGGACTCAAGAGACCCAGTACTTC.

Turning to this clone: An end of the junction differs from the germline gene, which may be a read error. This chain joins TRBV5-1 and TRBJ2-7, with 13 bases identical to TRBD2. Germline lookup yields CDR1 SGHRS and CDR2 YFSETQ. The CDR3 is 17 amino acids. The CDR3 DNA sequence: TGCGCCAGCAGCTTTGGACTAGCGGGAGTGGGGTCCTCCGAGCAGTACTTC. It codes for CASSFGLAGVGSSEQYF. Full variable domain (remainder filled in from reference TRBV5-1 and TRBJ2-7): KAGVTQTPRYLIKTRGQQVTLSCSPISGHRSVSWYQQTPGQGLQFLFEYFSETQRNKGNFPGRFSGRQFSNSRSEMNVSTLELGDSALYLCASSFGLAGVGSSEQYFGPGTRLTVT.

This chain links TRBV11-2 with TRBJ2-2; D ambiguous. Germline V gene data show CDR1 as SGHAT and CDR2 as FQNNGV. V lost 3 bases and J 4 bases, leaving 21 bases between the germline ends. CDR3 length equals 18 residues. The CDR3 sequence is CASSFKASAVGRTGELFF. In DNA, the CDR3 is TGTGCCAGCAGCTTTAAAGCGTCGGCAGTCGGCCGCACCGGGGAGCTGTTTTTT.

In the case of this clone: Other DNA sequences from this sample encode an identical CDR3 as well. J is TRBJ2-1 and V is TRBV11-2; D gene ambiguous. CDR3 size: 13 residues. The V gene lost 1 base and the J gene lost 4 bases, with 5 bases spanning the gap. Germline V gives CDR1 SGHAT, CDR2 FQNNGV. The CDR3: CASSLGLYNEQFF. The CDR3 bases are TGTGCCAGCAGCTTAGGGCTTTACAATGAGCAGTTCTTC.

The CDR3 is CASTYGQGGSGNTIYF. The CDR3 DNA follows: TGCGCCAGCACCTATGGACAGGGAGGCTCTGGAAACACCATATATTTT. The J gene is TRBJ1-3, the V gene TRBV5-1; 8 bases agree with TRBD1. Germline loops: CDR1 SGHRS, CDR2 YFSETQ. The trim removed 6 bases at V and 0 bases at J, leaving 8 bases unmatched. The CDR3 contains 16 residues.